The rows below give T cell receptor beta chains drawn from one sample of a study of blood T cell repertoires in COVID-19. This table comes from immunoSEQ multiplex PCR, and its TCRdb copy is limited to in-frame clones, with some not included. The sample lists about 390,000 clones, around nine tenths occurring once. The sample comprised PBMCs or T cells enriched from blood (not recorded which). Every receptor here comes from a woman aged 45-65 years who had recovered from COVID-19. The CDR3 runs from the conserved cysteine through the conserved F or W. Each record gives: J gene, D gene, clone size, V gene, CDR3 DNA, CDR3 protein. The D gene is left open where the match is weak. Clone size is not always given. Where it is, it says once, few, many or a class for expanded clones.

TRBJ2-3 TRBD2 - TRBV11-2 TGTGCCAGCAGCCTTATAGCGGGGGGATTGGATACGCAGTATTTT CASSLIAGGLDTQYF
TRBJ1-5 - - TRBV10-1 TGCGCCAGCAGTGAGTGCGGTTTCAATCAGCCCCAGCATTTT CASSECGFNQPQHF
TRBJ2-7 TRBD1 - TRBV27 TGTGCCAGCAGGCTAACAGGGGGCACGCCCTACAAGCAGTACTTC CASRLTGGTPYKQYF
TRBJ2-4 - - TRBV5-1 TGCGCCAGCAGTACGGACGGAGGTTATGGGGACATTCAGTACTTC CASSTDGGYGDIQYF
TRBJ1-1 - - TRBV10-3 TGTGCCATCGCGCGGCGGGAAAACACTGAAGCTTTCTTT CAIARRENTEAFF
TRBJ2-3 TRBD2 - TRBV3-1/TRBV3-2 TGTGCCAGCAGCCAACGGACTAGCGGTAACACAGATACGCAGTATTTT CASSQRTSGNTDTQYF
TRBJ1-5 - - TRBV30 TGTGCCTGGAGTGTACTTTTGGATCAGCCCCAGCATTTT CAWSVLLDQPQHF
TRBJ1-6 TRBD1 - TRBV19 TGTGCCAGTAGTATATCCCCGACAGGGACCAATTCACCCCTCCACTTT CASSISPTGTNSPLHF
TRBJ1-6 TRBD1 - TRBV6-2/TRBV6-3 TGTGCCAGCAGTTACTCCCCCGGGACAGGGGGCAGCTCCTATAATTCACCCCTCCACTTT CASSYSPGTGGSSYNSPLHF
TRBJ1-1 - once TRBV30 TGTGCCTGGAGTATTGGGCGACAAGCTGAAGCTTTCTTT CAWSIGRQAEAFF
TRBJ1-2 - - TRBV4-2 TGTGCCAGCAGCCAAACCGCGGGGGACAACTATGGCTACACCTTC CASSQTAGDNYGYTF
TRBJ2-7 - - TRBV3-1/TRBV3-2 TGTGCCAGCAGCCAAGTGGGGGCAGGGGCCGAGCAGTACTTC CASSQVGAGAEQYF
TRBJ1-3 - - TRBV27 TGTGCCAGCAGTTTGTGGACAGTTTCTCTAGGCTCTGGAAACACCATATATTTT CASSLWTVSLGSGNTIYF
TRBJ1-1 TRBD1 - TRBV5-1 TGCGCCAGCAGCTGGAAAGGACAGGGTGGCGCTGAAGCTTTCTTT CASSWKGQGGAEAFF
TRBJ1-4 - - TRBV5-1 TGCGCCAGCAGCTTAACAGCAACTAATGAAAAACTGTTTTTT CASSLTATNEKLFF
TRBJ1-2 - - TRBV18 TGTGCCAGCTCACCTGGCCAGGACTATGGCTACACCTTC CASSPGQDYGYTF
TRBJ2-1 TRBD2 - TRBV5-1 TGCGCCAGCAGCTTGGTTCTAGCGGGGGAGATATACAATGAGCAGTTCTTC CASSLVLAGEIYNEQFF
TRBJ2-7 - - TRBV6-5 TGTGCCAGCAGTTCTGGACAGCTCTACGAGCAGTACTTC CASSSGQLYEQYF
TRBJ1-2 - - TRBV7-9 TGTGCCAGCAACAAAGGTCCCGGGGATGGCTACACCTTC CASNKGPGDGYTF
TRBJ2-1 TRBD2 - TRBV28 TGTGCCAGCAGTAGGGAGGGCTCCTACAATGAGCAGTTCTTC CASSREGSYNEQFF
TRBJ1-1 - - TRBV6-5 TGTGCCAGCAGTTACTATCTGGGTAGGGAGGCCGAAGCTTTCTTT CASSYYLGREAEAFF
TRBJ1-1 TRBD1 - TRBV3-1/TRBV3-2 TGTGCCAGCATCCAATCTTTAGAGGGACAGGTCATGAACACTGAAGCTTTCTTT CASIQSLEGQVMNTEAFF
TRBJ1-1 TRBD1 - TRBV2 TGTGCCAGCAGTAAACTGACAGGGGGTACTGAAGCTTTCTTT CASSKLTGGTEAFF